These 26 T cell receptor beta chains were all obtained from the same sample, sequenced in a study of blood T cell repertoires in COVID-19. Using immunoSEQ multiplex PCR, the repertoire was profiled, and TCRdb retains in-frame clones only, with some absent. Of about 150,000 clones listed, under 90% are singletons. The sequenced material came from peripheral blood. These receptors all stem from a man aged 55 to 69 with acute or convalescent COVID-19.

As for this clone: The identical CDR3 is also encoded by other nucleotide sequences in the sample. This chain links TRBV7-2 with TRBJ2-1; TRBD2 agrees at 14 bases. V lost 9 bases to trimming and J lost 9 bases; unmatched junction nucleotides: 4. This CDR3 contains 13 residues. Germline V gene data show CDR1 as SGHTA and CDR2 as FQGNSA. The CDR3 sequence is CASGTSGRAEQFF. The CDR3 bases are TGTGCCAGTGGGACTAGCGGGAGAGCTGAGCAGTTCTTC.

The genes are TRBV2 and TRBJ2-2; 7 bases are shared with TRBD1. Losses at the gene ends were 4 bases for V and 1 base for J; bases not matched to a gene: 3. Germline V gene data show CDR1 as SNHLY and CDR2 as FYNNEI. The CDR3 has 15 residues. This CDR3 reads CASSVDRWNTGELFF. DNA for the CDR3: TGTGCCAGCAGTGTGGACAGGTGGAACACCGGGGAGCTGTTTTTT.

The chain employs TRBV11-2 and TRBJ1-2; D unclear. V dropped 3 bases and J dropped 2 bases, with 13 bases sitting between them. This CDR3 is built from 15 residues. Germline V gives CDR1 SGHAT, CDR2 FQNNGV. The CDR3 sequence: CASSLNRGQNYGYTF. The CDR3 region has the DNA TGTGCCAGCAGCTTGAACCGAGGGCAGAACTATGGCTACACCTTC.

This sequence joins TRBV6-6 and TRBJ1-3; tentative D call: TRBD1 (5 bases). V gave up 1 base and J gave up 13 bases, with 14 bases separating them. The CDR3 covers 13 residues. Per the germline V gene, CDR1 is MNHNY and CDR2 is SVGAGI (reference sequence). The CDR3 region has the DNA TGTGCCAGCAGTTACTTGGGGCAGGGTAAAATATATTTT. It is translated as CASSYLGQGKIYF.

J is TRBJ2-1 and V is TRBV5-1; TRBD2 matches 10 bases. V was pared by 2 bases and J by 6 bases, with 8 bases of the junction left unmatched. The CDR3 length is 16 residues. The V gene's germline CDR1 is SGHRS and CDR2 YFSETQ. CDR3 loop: CASSLPSGRIGNEQFF. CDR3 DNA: TGCGCCAGCAGCTTACCTAGCGGGAGAATCGGCAATGAGCAGTTCTTC.

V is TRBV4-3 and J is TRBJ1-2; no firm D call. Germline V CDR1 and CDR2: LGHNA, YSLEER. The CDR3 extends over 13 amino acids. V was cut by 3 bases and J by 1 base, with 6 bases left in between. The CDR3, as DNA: TGCGCCAGCAGCCAGATAGATAACTATGGCTACACCTTC. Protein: CASSQIDNYGYTF.

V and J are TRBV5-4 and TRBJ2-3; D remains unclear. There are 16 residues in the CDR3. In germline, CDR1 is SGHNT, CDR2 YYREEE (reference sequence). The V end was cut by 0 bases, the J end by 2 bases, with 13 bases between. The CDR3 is CASSLGLRGYTDTQYF. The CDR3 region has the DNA TGTGCCAGCAGCTTGGGGCTACGCGGTTACACAGATACGCAGTATTTT. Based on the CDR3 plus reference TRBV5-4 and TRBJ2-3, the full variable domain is ETGVTQSPTHLIKTRGQQVTLRCSSQSGHNTVSWYQQALGQGPQFIFQYYREEENGRGNFPPRFSGLQFPNYSSELNVNALELDDSALYLCASSLGLRGYTDTQYFGPGTRLTVL.

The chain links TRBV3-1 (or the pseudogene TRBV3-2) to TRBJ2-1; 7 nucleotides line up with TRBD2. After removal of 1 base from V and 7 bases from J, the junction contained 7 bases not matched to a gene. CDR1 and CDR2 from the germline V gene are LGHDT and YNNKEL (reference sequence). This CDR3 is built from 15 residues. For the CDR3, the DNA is TGTGCCAGCAGCCAAGTGGGAGGGCCCTCTAATGAGCAGTTCTTC. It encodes CASSQVGGPSNEQFF.

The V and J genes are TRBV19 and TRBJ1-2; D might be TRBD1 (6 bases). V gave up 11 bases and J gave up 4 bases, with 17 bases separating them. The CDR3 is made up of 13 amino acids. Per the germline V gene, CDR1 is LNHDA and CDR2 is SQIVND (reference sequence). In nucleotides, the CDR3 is TGTGCCGTCCATACAGGGACCCCCTATGGCTACACCTTC. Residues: CAVHTGTPYGYTF.

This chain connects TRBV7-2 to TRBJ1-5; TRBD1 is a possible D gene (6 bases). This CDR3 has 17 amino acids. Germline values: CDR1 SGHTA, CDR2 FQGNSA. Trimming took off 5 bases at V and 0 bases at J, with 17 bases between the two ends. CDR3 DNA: TGTGCCAGCAGCCCAACAGGGCCCCCTTATAGCAATCAGCCCCAGCATTTT. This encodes CASSPTGPPYSNQPQHF.

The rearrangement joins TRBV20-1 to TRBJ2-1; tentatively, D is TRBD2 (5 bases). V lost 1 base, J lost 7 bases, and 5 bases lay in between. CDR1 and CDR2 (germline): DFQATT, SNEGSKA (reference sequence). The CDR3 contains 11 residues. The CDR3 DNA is TGCAGTGCTAGAGGGGAGAATGAGCAGTTCTTC. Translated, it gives CSARGENEQFF.

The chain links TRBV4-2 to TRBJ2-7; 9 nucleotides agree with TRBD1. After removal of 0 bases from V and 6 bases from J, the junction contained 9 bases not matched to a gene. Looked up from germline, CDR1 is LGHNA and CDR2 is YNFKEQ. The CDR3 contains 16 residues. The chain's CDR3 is CASSQDGTGNGREQYF. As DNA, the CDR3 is TGTGCCAGCAGCCAAGATGGGACAGGGAACGGACGCGAGCAGTACTTC.

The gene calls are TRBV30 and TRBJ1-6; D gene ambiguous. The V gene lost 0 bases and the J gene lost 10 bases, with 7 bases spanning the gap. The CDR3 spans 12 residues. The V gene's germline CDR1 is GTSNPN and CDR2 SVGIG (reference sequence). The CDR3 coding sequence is TGTGCCTGGAGTGTATCCGGGTCACCCCTCCACTTT. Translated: CAWSVSGSPLHF.

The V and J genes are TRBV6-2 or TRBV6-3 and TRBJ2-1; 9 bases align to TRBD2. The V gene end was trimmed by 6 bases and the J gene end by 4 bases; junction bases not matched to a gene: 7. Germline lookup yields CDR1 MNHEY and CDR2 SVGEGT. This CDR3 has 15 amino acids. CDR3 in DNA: TGTGCCAGCAGCGATCTAGCGGGACTTTACAATGAGCAGTTCTTC. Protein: CASSDLAGLYNEQFF.

The CDR3 protein is CASSQGLLAGSYNEQFF. CDR3 DNA sequence: TGCGCCAGCAGCCAAGGGCTACTAGCGGGGTCGTACAATGAGCAGTTCTTC. The chain carries TRBV4-3 and TRBJ2-1, with 10 bases that match TRBD2. CDR3 length: 17 amino acids. Trimming at V came to 1 base and at J to 4 bases, leaving 7 bases not matched to a gene. CDR1 is LGHNA and CDR2 is YSLEER in the germline V gene.

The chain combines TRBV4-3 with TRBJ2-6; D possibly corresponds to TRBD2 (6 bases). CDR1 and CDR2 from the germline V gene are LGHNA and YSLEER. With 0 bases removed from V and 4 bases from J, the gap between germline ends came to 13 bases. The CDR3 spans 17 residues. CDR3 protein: CASSQDFSGRGANVLTF. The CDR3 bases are TGCGCCAGCAGCCAAGATTTTTCAGGGAGGGGGGCCAACGTCCTGACTTTC.

The CDR3 region has the DNA TGTGCCAGCAGCCCCGGTCCAGGGACAGGGGCCAACGTCCTGACTTTC. It translates to CASSPGPGTGANVLTF. V is TRBV3-1 (or the pseudogene TRBV3-2) and J is TRBJ2-6, with D possibly matching TRBD1 (6 bases). The germline CDR1 and CDR2 sequences are LGHDT and YNNKEL (reference sequence). This CDR3 spans 16 amino acids. V was clipped by 4 bases and J by 4 bases, with 14 bases between them.

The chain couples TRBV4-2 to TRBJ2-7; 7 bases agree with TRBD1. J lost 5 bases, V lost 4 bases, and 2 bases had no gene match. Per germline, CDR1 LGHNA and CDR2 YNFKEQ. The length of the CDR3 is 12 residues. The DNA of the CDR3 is TGTGCCAGCAGCCCTCAGGGGGACGAGCAGTACTTC. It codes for CASSPQGDEQYF.

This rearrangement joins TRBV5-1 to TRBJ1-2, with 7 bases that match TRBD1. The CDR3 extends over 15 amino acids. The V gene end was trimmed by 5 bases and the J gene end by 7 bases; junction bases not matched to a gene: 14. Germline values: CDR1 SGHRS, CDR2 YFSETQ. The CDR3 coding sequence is TGCGCCAGCAGAGTGGCGGCGAGGGGGCCGGGTGGCTACACCTTC. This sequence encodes CASRVAARGPGGYTF.

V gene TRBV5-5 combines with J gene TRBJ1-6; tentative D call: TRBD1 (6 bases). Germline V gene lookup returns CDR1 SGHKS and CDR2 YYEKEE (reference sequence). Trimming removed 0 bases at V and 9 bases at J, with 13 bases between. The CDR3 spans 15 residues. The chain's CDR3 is CASSLARRGGSPLHF. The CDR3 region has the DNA TGTGCCAGCAGCTTGGCACGCAGGGGTGGTTCACCCCTCCACTTT. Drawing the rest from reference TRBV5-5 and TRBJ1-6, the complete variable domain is DAGVTQSPTHLIKTRGQQVTLRCSPISGHKSVSWYQQVLGQGPQFIFQYYEKEERGRGNFPDRFSARQFPNYSSELNVNALLLGDSALYLCASSLARRGGSPLHFGNGTRLTVT.

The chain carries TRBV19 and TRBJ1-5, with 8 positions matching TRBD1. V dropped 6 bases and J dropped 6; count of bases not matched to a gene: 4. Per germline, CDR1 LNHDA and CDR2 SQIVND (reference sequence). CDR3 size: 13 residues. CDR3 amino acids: CASSRGPSQPQHF. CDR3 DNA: TGTGCCAGTAGCAGGGGGCCCAGTCAGCCCCAGCATTTT. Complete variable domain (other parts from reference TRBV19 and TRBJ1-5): DGGITQSPKYLFRKEGQNVTLSCEQNLNHDAMYWYRQDPGQGLRLIYYSQIVNDFQKGDIAEGYSVSREKKESFPLTVTSAQKNPTAFYLCASSRGPSQPQHFGDGTRLSIL.

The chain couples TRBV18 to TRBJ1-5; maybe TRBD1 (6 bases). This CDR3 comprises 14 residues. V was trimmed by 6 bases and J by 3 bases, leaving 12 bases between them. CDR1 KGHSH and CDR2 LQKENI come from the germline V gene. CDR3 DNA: TGTGCCAGCTCGCGCCGACAGGACAATCAGCCCCAGCATTTT. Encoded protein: CASSRRQDNQPQHF.

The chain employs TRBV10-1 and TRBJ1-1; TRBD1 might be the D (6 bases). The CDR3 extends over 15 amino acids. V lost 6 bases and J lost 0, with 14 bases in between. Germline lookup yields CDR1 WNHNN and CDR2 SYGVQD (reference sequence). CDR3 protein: CASRPGHLLNTEAFF. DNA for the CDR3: TGCGCCAGCAGGCCGGGACACCTTCTGAACACTGAAGCTTTCTTT.

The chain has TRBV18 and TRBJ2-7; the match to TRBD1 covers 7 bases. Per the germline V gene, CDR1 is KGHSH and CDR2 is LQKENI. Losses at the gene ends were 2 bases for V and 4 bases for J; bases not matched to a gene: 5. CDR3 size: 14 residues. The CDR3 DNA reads TGTGCCAGCTCACCAGGACAGGTTCAGTACGAGCAGTACTTC. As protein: CASSPGQVQYEQYF.

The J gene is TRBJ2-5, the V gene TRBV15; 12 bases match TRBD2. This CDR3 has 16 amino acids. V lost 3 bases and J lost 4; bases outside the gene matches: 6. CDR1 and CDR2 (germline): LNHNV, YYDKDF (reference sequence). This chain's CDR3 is CATSSARTSGAETQYF. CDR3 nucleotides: TGTGCCACCAGCAGTGCCCGGACTAGCGGGGCAGAGACCCAGTACTTC.

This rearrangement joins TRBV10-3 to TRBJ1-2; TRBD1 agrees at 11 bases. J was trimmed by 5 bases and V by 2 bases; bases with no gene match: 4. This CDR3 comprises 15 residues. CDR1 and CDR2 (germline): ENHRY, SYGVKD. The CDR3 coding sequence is TGTGCCATCAGTGAGAGCGGGACAGGGGGTTATGGCTACACCTTC. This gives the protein CAISESGTGGYGYTF.